A single sample is the source of the 4 T cell receptor beta chains below, sequenced in a study of blood T cell repertoires in COVID-19. Method: immunoSEQ multiplex PCR; TCRdb's copy keeps in-frame clones and lacks some. The data contain over 150,000 clones, about 90% of them singletons. The sequencing sample was made of peripheral blood. These receptors were taken from a man between 45 and 60 years old with acute or convalescent COVID-19.

CDR3 DNA sequence: TGTGCCAGTACCCCCAGGGGCTTCACTGAAGCTTTCTTT. Its translation: CASTPRGFTEAFF. The gene calls are TRBV19 and TRBJ1-1, with D possibly being TRBD1 (6 bases). The CDR3 totals 13 residues. V was pared by 7 bases and J by 4 bases, with 13 bases between. Germline lookup yields CDR1 LNHDA and CDR2 SQIVND (reference sequence).

The rearrangement links TRBV5-8 to TRBJ2-1; the D gene is possibly TRBD2 (6 bases). V gave up 5 bases and J gave up 3 bases, with 15 bases separating them. Germline V CDR1 and CDR2: SGHTS, YDEGEE. The CDR3 sequence is 15 residues long. The CDR3 nucleotides are TGTGCCAGCAGGCGGGACTCCTCGGGCTACAATGAGCAGTTCTTC. Translation gives CASRRDSSGYNEQFF.

The table lists this clone with a few counts. The chain recombines TRBV6-5 with TRBJ1-1, with TRBD1 identical over 9 bases. CDR1 is MNHEY and CDR2 is SVGAGI in the germline V gene. This CDR3 comprises 14 residues. V trimming: 6 bases; J trimming: 6 bases; junction bases outside the gene matches: 8. CDR3 DNA: TGTGCCAGCAGGTTACAGGGGGCTACCCCTGAAGCTTTCTTT. Translating it yields CASRLQGATPEAFF.

The V and J genes are TRBV7-9 and TRBJ1-5; 7 bases fit TRBD1. Germline V gene data show CDR1 as SEHNR and CDR2 as FQNEAQ (reference sequence). The ends lost 4 bases at V and 2 bases at J; junction bases unmatched: 8. This CDR3 is 16 amino acids long. This CDR3 reads CASSSSAGGGNQPQHF. The CDR3 DNA is TGTGCCAGCAGCTCCAGCGCAGGGGGTGGCAATCAGCCCCAGCATTTT.